This entry concerns a single T cell receptor (beta chain). Its antigen is undetermined. Blood got drawn at baseline, again on cycle 4 day 1, and then on cycle 7 day 1. The entry originates in a study of OX40 agonist ivuxolimab in advanced cancers. The method was immunoSEQ multiplex PCR; TCRdb's version includes in-frame clones alone and lacks a portion of them. The table includes tens of thousands of clones, around 89% detected once. Points from the study as a whole: Clonal expansion by week 6 occurred in CD4+ and CD8+ blood T cells (at 0.1 to 3.0 mg/kg).

CDR1 is MNHNY and CDR2 is SVGAGI in the germline V gene (reference sequence). The V end was cut by 0 bases, the J end by 4 bases, with 12 bases between. The CDR3 consists of 15 residues. The gene calls are TRBV6-6 and TRBJ1-2; TRBD1 is a possible D gene (5 bases). This receptor was taken from an adult with an advanced solid tumor such as melanoma, head and neck, liver or kidney cancer. Sample: CD4+ or CD8+ T cells sorted from blood, taken in a trial of the OX40 agonist ivuxolimab. CDR3 coding DNA: TGTGCCAGCAGTTACTCAGGGGATTCGAGCTATGGCTACACCTTC. Its translation: CASSYSGDSSYGYTF.